The 4 T cell receptor beta chains reported below all come from one sample, sequenced in a study of cytomegalovirus exposure and HLA in healthy donors. Method: immunoSEQ multiplex PCR; TCRdb's copy keeps in-frame clones and lacks some. This sample has around 300,000 clones, with about 86% found just once. The sample consisted of PBMCs. Receptors originate from a young woman in good health and CMV-seronegative.

The chain combines TRBV6-5 with TRBJ1-2; 9 bases line up with TRBD1. Germline V gene sequence: CDR1 MNHEY, CDR2 SVGAGI. With V trimmed by 8 bases and J by 2 bases, 6 bases remained unmatched. This CDR3 has 14 amino acids. CDR3: CASYDRGVNYGYTF. The CDR3 coding sequence is TGTGCCAGCTATGACAGGGGGGTCAACTATGGCTACACCTTC.

This chain joins TRBV6-5 and TRBJ1-1; possibly TRBD1 for D (6 bases). The CDR3 contains 14 residues. The germline CDR1 and CDR2 sequences are MNHEY and SVGAGI. Between the trimmed V and J ends, which lost 6 bases and 3 bases, there was a span of 14 bases. The DNA for the CDR3 is TGTGCCAGCAGCGATTGGACAGCCGACACTGAAGCTTTCTTT. It is translated as CASSDWTADTEAFF.

The chain is built from TRBV2 and TRBJ2-7, with 8 bases lining up with TRBD2. From germline, CDR1 is SNHLY and CDR2 FYNNEI. Trimming removed 3 bases from V and 0 bases from J; junction bases left unmatched: 7. The CDR3 spans 16 residues. The CDR3 DNA is TGTGCCAGCAGTGAGCTCACTAGCGGCAGCTCCTACGAGCAGTACTTC. Amino acids: CASSELTSGSSYEQYF.

Only one count was recorded for this clone. This chain joins TRBV11-3 and TRBJ2-7; 7 bases map to TRBD2. CDR1 and CDR2 (germline): SGHNT, YENEEA. CDR3 length: 15 amino acids. J lost 4 bases, V lost 4 bases, and 10 bases had no gene match. The CDR3 region is CASSSIGTTLYEQYF. CDR3 bases: TGTGCCAGCAGCTCCATCGGGACTACCCTGTACGAGCAGTACTTC.